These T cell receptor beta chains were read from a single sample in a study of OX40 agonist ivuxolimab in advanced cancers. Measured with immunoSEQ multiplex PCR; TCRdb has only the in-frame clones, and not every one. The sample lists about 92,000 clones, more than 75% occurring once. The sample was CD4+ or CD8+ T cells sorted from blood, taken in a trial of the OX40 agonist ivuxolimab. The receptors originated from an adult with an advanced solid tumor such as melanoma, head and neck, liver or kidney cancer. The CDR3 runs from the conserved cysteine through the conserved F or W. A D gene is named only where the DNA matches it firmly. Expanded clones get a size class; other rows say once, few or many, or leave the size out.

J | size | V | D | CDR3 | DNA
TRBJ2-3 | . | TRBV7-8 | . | CASSLALLDTQYF | TGTGCCAGCAGCTTAGCGCTTCTAGATACGCAGTATTTT
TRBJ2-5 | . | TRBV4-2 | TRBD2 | CASSPRGSFSKETQYF | TGTGCCAGCAGCCCCCGCGGGAGCTTCAGCAAAGAGACCCAGTACTTC
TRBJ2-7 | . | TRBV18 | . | CASSPGQGLEQYF | TGTGCCAGCTCACCAGGGCAGGGCCTCGAGCAGTACTTC
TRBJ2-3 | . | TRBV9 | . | CASSVAQRVSTDTQYF | TGTGCCAGCAGCGTAGCTCAGCGGGTGAGCACAGATACGCAGTATTTT
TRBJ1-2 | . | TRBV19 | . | CASSIGGSGYTF | TGTGCCAGTAGTATAGGGGGATCCGGCTACACCTTC
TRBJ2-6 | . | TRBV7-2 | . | CASSASTGANVLTF | TGTGCCAGCAGCGCCAGTACCGGGGCCAACGTCCTGACTTTC
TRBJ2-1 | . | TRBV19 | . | CATSHGTTYNEQFF | TGTGCCACCTCTCACGGGACAACCTACAATGAGCAGTTCTTC
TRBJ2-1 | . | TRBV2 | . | CASTPTRGSYNEQFF | TGTGCCAGCACCCCCACCCGGGGCTCCTACAATGAGCAGTTCTTC
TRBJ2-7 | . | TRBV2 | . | CASSEWNEQYF | TGTGCCAGCAGTGAATGGAACGAGCAGTACTTC
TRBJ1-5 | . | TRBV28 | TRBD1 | CASSSTGTGMHQPQHF | TGTGCCAGCAGCAGCACCGGGACAGGGATGCATCAGCCCCAGCATTTT
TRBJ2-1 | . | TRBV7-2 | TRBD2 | CASSLGVTSGRGNEQFF | TGTGCCAGCAGCTTAGGAGTGACTAGCGGGAGGGGTAATGAGCAGTTCTTC
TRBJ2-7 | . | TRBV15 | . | CATSARTAGEQYF | TGTGCCACCAGCGCCCGGACGGCAGGCGAGCAGTACTTC
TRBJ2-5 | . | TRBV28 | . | CASSLSGSETQYF | TGTGCCAGCAGCCTTAGCGGATCAGAGACCCAGTACTTC
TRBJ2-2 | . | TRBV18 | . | CASSPFLALTATGELFF | TGTGCCAGCTCACCATTTTTAGCCCTTACCGCCACCGGGGAGCTGTTTTTT
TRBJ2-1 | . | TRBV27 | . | CASTTTVHNEQFF | TGTGCCAGCACCACGACAGTTCACAATGAGCAGTTCTTC
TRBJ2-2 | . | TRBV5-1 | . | CASSLDGGPNTGELFF | TGCGCCAGCAGCTTGGACGGGGGCCCGAACACCGGGGAGCTGTTTTTT
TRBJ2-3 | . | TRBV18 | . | CASSRSGTSTDTQYF | TGTGCCAGCTCCCGTAGCGGAACTAGCACAGATACGCAGTATTTT
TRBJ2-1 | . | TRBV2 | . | CASSGPQRYEQFF | TGTGCCAGCAGTGGGCCCCAACGGTATGAGCAGTTCTTC
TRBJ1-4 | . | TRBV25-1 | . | CASIGGPMGKLFF | TGTGCCAGCATTGGGGGGCCCATGGGAAAACTGTTTTTT
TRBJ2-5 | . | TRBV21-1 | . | CASSPTDRVEETQYF | TGTGCCAGCAGCCCAACGGACAGGGTGGAAGAGACCCAGTACTTC
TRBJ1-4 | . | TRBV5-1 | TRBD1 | CASSRARDRGEKLFF | TGCGCCAGCAGCCGCGCGCGCGACAGGGGGGAAAAACTGTTTTTT
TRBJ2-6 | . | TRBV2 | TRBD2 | CASSELAGISGANVLTF | TGTGCCAGCAGTGAACTAGCGGGGATCTCTGGGGCCAACGTCCTGACTTTC
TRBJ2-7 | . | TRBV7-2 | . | CASSLAGRGLNEQYF | TGTGCCAGCAGCTTAGCAGGGAGGGGGCTCAACGAGCAGTACTTC
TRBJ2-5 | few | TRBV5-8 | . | CASSAPDSRYQETQYF | TGTGCCAGCAGCGCCCCGGACTCAAGGTACCAAGAGACCCAGTACTTC
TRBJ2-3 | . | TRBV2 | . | CASSQGTDTQYF | TGTGCCAGCAGTCAGGGAACAGATACGCAGTATTTT
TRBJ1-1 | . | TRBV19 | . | CASSIDSQPNTEAFF | TGTGCCAGTAGTATAGATTCCCAACCGAACACTGAAGCTTTCTTT
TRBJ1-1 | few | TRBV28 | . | CASSLSVGNTEAFF | TGTGCCAGCAGTCTCTCCGTCGGGAACACTGAAGCTTTCTTT
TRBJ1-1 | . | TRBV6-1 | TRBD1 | CASMRTGRATEAFF | TGTGCCAGCATGAGGACAGGGAGGGCCACTGAAGCTTTCTTT
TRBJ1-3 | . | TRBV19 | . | CASSIGVGNTIYF | TGTGCCAGTAGTATCGGGGTCGGAAACACCATATATTTT
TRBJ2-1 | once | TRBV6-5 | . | CASRIKPPYGEQFF | TGTGCCAGCAGAATTAAACCCCCTTACGGTGAGCAGTTCTTC
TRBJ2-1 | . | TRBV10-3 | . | CATSRSYNEQFF | TGTGCCACCTCTCGCTCCTACAATGAGCAGTTCTTC
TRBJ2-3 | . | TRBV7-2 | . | CASSLLRVSSTDTQYF | TGTGCCAGCAGCTTGCTCCGGGTCTCTAGCACAGATACGCAGTATTTT
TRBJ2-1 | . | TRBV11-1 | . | CASSFHGNNNEQFF | TGTGCCAGCAGCTTCCACGGGAATAACAATGAGCAGTTCTTC
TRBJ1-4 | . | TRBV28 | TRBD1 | CASSLAATGGVEKLFF | TGTGCCAGCAGTTTGGCTGCCACAGGGGGCGTTGAAAAACTGTTTTTT